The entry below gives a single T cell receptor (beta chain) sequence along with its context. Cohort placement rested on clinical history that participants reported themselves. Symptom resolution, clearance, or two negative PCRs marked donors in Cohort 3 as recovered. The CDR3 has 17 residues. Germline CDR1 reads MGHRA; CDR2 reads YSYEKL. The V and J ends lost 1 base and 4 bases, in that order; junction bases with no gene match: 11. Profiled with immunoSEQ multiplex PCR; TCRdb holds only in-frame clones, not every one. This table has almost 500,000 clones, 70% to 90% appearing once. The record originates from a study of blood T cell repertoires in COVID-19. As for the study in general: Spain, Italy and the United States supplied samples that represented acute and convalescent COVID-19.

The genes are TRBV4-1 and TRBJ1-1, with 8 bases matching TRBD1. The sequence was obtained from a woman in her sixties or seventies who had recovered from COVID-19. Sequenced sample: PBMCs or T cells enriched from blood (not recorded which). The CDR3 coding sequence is TGCGCCAGCAGCCAAGTGGGACAGGTCGGGCGTGGCACTGAAGCTTTCTTT. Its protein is CASSQVGQVGRGTEAFF.